This T cell receptor beta chain was found in a study of CD8+ T cells in alopecia areata. General study points: Expanded CD8+ clones among the top 100, and scalp clonality, were significantly decreased by tofacitinib. Normal scalp had lower clonality than lesional scalp, with alopecia totalis/universalis lesions showing this most strongly.

The treatment here: oral pan-JAK inhibitor, 5-10 mg twice daily. As part of sample collection, lesional scalp punch biopsies and peripheral blood were taken from alopecia areata patients. Comments on this clone: Its antigen is not known.

CDR1 and CDR2 (germline): SQVTM, ANQGSEA. The CDR3 is 11 residues long. Trimming removed 7 bases from V and 4 bases from J, with 10 bases in between. After isolation, RNA underwent reverse transcription to generate cDNA as the sequencing template. Measured with immunoSEQ multiplex PCR; TCRdb has only the in-frame clones, and not every one. The sample has about 190,000 clones; 58% are singletons. This receptor was obtained from a human donor with alopecia areata. The genes are TRBV29-1 and TRBJ1-2; D remains unclear. This specimen was CD8+ T cells sorted from blood, taken at week 24, from a patient treated with tofacitinib. DNA of the CDR3: TGCAGCGCCCCTAAAGGCTATGGCTACACCTTC. It is translated as CSAPKGYGYTF. Supplemented by reference TRBV29-1 and TRBJ1-2, the full variable domain reads SAVISQKPSRDICQRGTSLTIQCQVDSQVTMMFWYRQQPGQSLTLIATANQGSEATYESGFVIDKFPISRPNLTFSTLTVSNMSPEDSSIYLCSAPKGYGYTFGSGTRLTVV.